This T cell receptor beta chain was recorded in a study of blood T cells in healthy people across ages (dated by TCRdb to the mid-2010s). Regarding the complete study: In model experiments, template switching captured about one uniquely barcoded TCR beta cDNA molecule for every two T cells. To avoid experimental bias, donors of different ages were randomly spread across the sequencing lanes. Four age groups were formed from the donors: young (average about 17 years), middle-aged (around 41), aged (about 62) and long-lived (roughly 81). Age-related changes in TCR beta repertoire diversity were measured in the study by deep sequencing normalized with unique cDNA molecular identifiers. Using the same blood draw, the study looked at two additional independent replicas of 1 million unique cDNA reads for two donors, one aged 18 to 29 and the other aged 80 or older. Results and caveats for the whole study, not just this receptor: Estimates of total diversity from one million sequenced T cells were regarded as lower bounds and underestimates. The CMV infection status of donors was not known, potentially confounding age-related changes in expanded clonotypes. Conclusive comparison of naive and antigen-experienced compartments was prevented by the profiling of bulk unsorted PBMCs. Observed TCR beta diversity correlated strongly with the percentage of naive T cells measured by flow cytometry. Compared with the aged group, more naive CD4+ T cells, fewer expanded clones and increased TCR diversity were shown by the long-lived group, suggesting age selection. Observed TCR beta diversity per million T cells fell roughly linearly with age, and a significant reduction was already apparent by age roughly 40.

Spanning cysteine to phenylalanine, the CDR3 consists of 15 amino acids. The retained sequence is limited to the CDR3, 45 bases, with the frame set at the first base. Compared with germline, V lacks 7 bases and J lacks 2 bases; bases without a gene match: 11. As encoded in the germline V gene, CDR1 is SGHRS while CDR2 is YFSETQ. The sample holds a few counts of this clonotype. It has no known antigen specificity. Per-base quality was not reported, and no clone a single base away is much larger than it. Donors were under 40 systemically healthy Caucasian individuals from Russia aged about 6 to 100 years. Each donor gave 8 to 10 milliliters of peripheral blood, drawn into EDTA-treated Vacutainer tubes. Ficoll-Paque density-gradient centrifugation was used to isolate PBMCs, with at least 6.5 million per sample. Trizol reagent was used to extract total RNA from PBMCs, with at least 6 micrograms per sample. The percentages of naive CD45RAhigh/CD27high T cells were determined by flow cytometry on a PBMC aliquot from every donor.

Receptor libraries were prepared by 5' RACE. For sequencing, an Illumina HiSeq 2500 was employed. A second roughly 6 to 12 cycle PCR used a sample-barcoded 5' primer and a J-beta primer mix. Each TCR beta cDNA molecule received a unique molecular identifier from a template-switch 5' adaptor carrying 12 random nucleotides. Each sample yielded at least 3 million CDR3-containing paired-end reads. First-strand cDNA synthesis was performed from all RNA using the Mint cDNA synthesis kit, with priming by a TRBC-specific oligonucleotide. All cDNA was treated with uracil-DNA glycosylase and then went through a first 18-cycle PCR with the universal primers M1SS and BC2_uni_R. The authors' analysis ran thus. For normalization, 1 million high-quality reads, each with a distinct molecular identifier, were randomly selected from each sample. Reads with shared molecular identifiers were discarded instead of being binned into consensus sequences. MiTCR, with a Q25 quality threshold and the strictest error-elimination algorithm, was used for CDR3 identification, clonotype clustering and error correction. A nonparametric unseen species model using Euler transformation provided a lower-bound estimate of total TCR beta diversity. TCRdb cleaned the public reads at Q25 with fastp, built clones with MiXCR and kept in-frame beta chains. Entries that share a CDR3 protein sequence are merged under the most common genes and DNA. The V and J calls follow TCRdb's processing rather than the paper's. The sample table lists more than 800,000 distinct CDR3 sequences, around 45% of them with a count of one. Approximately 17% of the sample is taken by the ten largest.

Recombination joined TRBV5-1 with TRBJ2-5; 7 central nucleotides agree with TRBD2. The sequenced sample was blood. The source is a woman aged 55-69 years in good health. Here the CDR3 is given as CASQAAGVGQETQYF. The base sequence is TGCGCCAGCCAGGCGGCGGGAGTCGGGCAAGAGACCCAGTACTTC.